This T cell receptor beta chain was captured in a study of T cell repertoires in cytomegalovirus infection. The wider study: Evidence of both CMV infection and a matching HLA type came from public TCR beta signatures. Study results and caveats: Cumulated frequencies of public TCR beta families served to identify carriers of CMV plus the relevant HLA. The ex vivo response showed dominance by HLA-C-restricted CMV-specific TCR beta clonotypes.

One entry per CDR3 protein, called by TCRdb with MiXCR from the reads. This sample has about 740,000 distinct CDR3 sequences; under 40% occur once, and the top ten carry 2.5% to 3%. In the case of this clonotype: No antigen is known for it. No conserved phenylalanine or tryptophan ends this CDR3, so it is likely a read error.

Germline V gene lookup returns CDR1 SGHRS and CDR2 YFSETQ. V lost 2 bases, J lost 2 bases, and 14 bases lay in between. This CDR3 region has 15 residues. V and J are TRBV5-1 and TRBJ2-7, with D tentatively TRBD1 (5 bases). The origin of this receptor is a human donor in good health (CMV status not recorded). Some clones in this sample may be carry-over from other donors' samples. Sequenced: PBMCs. CDR3 region: CASSLSPSGTYEQYL. In DNA, the CDR3 is TGCGCCAGCAGCTTATCCCCCTCAGGGACCTACGAGCAGTACTTA.